The rows below give T cell receptor beta chains drawn from one sample of a study of blood T cell repertoires in COVID-19. Produced via immunoSEQ multiplex PCR; TCRdb's table is partial and in-frame only. The profile shows 410,000 or so clones, 75% to 90% of them singletons. The sequenced sample consisted of peripheral blood. These receptors all stem from a woman aged 30 to 39 with active or convalescent COVID-19. CDR3s include the opening cysteine and the closing phenylalanine or tryptophan. D genes are given only for firm matches. Clone size appears in some rows only: once, few, many, or a class for an expanded clone.

v_call	j_call	clone_size	d_call	cdr3_aa	cdr3_nt
TRBV3-1/TRBV3-2	TRBJ2-1	-	TRBD2	CASSQGGGGARMQFF	TGTGCCAGCAGCCAAGGGGGCGGGGGGGCCCGGATGCAGTTCTTC
TRBV30	TRBJ1-1	-	-	CAWSRTVEAFF	TGTGCCTGGAGTCGGACAGTTGAAGCTTTCTTT
TRBV10-1	TRBJ1-1	once	-	CASSAGMNTEAFF	TGCGCCAGCAGTGCAGGCATGAACACTGAAGCTTTCTTT
TRBV29-1	TRBJ2-5	-	-	CSVGGGEETQYF	TGCAGCGTTGGAGGGGGAGAGGAGACCCAGTACTTC
TRBV18	TRBJ2-3	-	TRBD1	CASSPLLGTGSGGDTQYF	TGTGCCAGCTCACCACTCCTAGGGACAGGGTCAGGAGGTGATACGCAGTATTTT
TRBV27	TRBJ1-3	once	-	CASSPDTNSGNTIYF	TGTGCCAGCAGCCCAGACACCAACTCTGGAAACACCATATATTTT
TRBV7-8	TRBJ2-2	-	-	CASSLLSIGGTHQPGELFF	TGTGCCAGCAGCTTACTTTCGATCGGAGGGACCCACCAACCCGGGGAGCTGTTTTTT
TRBV9	TRBJ1-1	-	-	CASSVTPGGDTEAFF	TGTGCCAGCAGCGTAACTCCGGGGGGAGACACTGAAGCTTTCTTT
TRBV5-1	TRBJ1-2	-	-	CASSLLLGGRPYGYTF	TGCGCCAGCAGCTTGCTTCTCGGGGGGAGACCTTATGGCTACACCTTC
TRBV28	TRBJ1-1	-	-	CASSLLTGSKGGEAFF	TGTGCCAGCAGTTTATTAACAGGATCTAAAGGGGGTGAAGCTTTCTTT
TRBV3-1/TRBV3-2	TRBJ1-2	once	-	CASSHRDTNYGYTF	TGTGCCAGCAGCCATCGGGACACTAACTATGGCTACACCTTC
TRBV6-5	TRBJ1-4	-	-	CARGVTAGEKLFF	TGTGCCAGGGGAGTTACGGCGGGCGAAAAACTGTTTTTT
TRBV3-1/TRBV3-2	TRBJ2-5	-	TRBD2	CASSQGTRQETQYF	TGTGCCAGCAGCCAAGGGACTAGACAAGAGACCCAGTACTTC
TRBV24-1	TRBJ2-1	-	-	CATSDSIGGDEQFF	TGTGCCACCAGTGATTCGATTGGGGGCGATGAGCAGTTCTTC
TRBV25-1	TRBJ2-3	-	TRBD2	CASSEGRLAITDTQYF	TGTGCCAGCAGTGAGGGACGACTAGCGATCACAGATACGCAGTATTTT
TRBV10-2	TRBJ1-5	-	TRBD1	CASSFQGAGQPQHF	TGCGCCAGCAGTTTTCAGGGGGCCGGTCAGCCCCAGCATTTT
TRBV3-1/TRBV3-2	TRBJ2-3	once	-	CATKGPRAQDTQYF	TGTGCCACCAAGGGGCCCCGCGCCCAAGATACGCAGTATTTT
TRBV19	TRBJ2-3	-	-	CASSIAAGTTDTQYF	TGTGCCAGTAGTATAGCCGCGGGAACCACAGATACGCAGTATTTT
TRBV30	TRBJ2-7	once	TRBD2	CAWSSWEREERYEQYF	TGTGCCTGGAGTAGTTGGGAGCGGGAGGAGAGGTACGAGCAGTACTTC
TRBV5-4	TRBJ2-1	once	-	CASSSYYLDNEQFF	TGTGCCAGCAGCTCTTACTACTTGGACAATGAGCAGTTCTTC
TRBV3-1/TRBV3-2	TRBJ1-2	-	-	CASSQGYTNYGYTF	TGTGCCAGCAGCCAAGGTTACACTAACTATGGCTACACCTTC
TRBV2	TRBJ1-3	-	-	CASSDFQGHSGNTIYF	TGTGCCAGCAGTGATTTTCAGGGTCACTCTGGAAACACCATATATTTT
TRBV5-1	TRBJ2-1	-	TRBD2	CASSLGTSGIDNEQFF	TGCGCCAGCAGCCTGGGGACTAGCGGGATTGACAATGAGCAGTTCTTC
TRBV5-1	TRBJ1-5	few	-	CASSFPGHYSNQPQHF	TGCGCCAGCAGCTTCCCAGGACATTATAGCAATCAGCCCCAGCATTTT
TRBV6-5	TRBJ2-7	once	-	CASSYARGLGRDEQYF	TGTGCCAGCAGTTACGCCAGGGGTTTAGGTAGGGACGAGCAGTACTTC
TRBV27	TRBJ1-2	once	-	CASSGGQGYYGYTF	TGTGCCAGCAGTGGGGGTCAGGGGTACTATGGCTACACCTTC
TRBV5-8	TRBJ2-2	-	-	CASSDQGSGELFF	TGTGCCAGCAGCGATCAGGGTTCCGGGGAGCTGTTTTTT
TRBV4-2	TRBJ1-2	-	-	CASSQDRDSYTF	TGTGCCAGCAGCCAAGACAGGGACAGCTACACCTTC
TRBV30	TRBJ1-3	-	TRBD1	CAWSRTGARSGNTIYF	TGTGCCTGGAGTAGGACAGGGGCCCGCTCTGGAAACACCATATATTTT